The 23 T cell receptor beta chains listed next were all sequenced from one sample in a study of response to subunit inactivated influenza vaccine. MiXCR, run by TCRdb on the RT-PCR reads, gives a single entry per CDR3 protein. The table lists 500,000 to 700,000 distinct CDR3 sequences, 20% to 25% of them singletons. These data were likewise used in another study, on T cells expressing NK-cell markers. Per that paper: 5'RACE template switching built TCR beta cDNA with unique molecular identifiers.

The sample here was CD4+ T cells sorted from PBMCs, taken about 12 days after vaccination. The receptor set was obtained from a man in his forties or fifties who received an inactivated influenza vaccine.

This clonotype has ten or more counts. The V call is TRBV6-1, the J call TRBJ2-6; D unclear. Trimming shortened V by 1 base and J by 2 bases, and 9 bases separated the two germline ends. The V gene's germline CDR1 is MNHNS and CDR2 SASEGT. This CDR3 has 16 amino acids. For the CDR3, the DNA is TGTGCCAGCAGTGAAGTTTTTTGGGCTGGGGCCAACGTCCTGACTTTC. Its translation is CASSEVFWAGANVLTF.

This clonotype has ten or more counts. The chain employs TRBV11-2 and TRBJ2-6; 10 nucleotides match TRBD1. The V gene's germline CDR1 is SGHAT and CDR2 FQNNGV. This CDR3 has 18 amino acids. With V trimmed by 2 bases and J by 2 bases, 6 bases remained unmatched. CDR3 sequence: CASSLLGQGLAGANVLTF. For the CDR3, the DNA is TGTGCCAGCAGCTTACTGGGACAGGGGCTTGCTGGGGCCAACGTCCTGACTTTC.

The genes are TRBV7-8 and TRBJ2-1, with TRBD2 matching over 7 bases. With 6 bases clipped from V and 0 bases from J, the junction kept 8 bases outside the gene matches. CDR3 size: 16 residues. In germline, CDR1 is SGHVS, CDR2 FQNEAQ. In DNA, the CDR3 is TGTGCCAGCAGTAACGAGCGGGGCCTCTCCTACAATGAGCAGTTCTTC. It yields the protein CASSNERGLSYNEQFF.

This rearrangement joins TRBV7-9 to TRBJ2-3, with D hard to call. Trimming removed 7 bases at V and 10 bases at J, with 12 bases between. Germline CDR1 is SEHNR and CDR2 is FQNEAQ (reference sequence). The CDR3 is made up of 11 amino acids. CDR3 amino acids: CASTKVESQYF. CDR3 in DNA: TGTGCCAGCACCAAAGTAGAATCGCAGTATTTT.

The chain is built from TRBV12-3 or TRBV12-4 and TRBJ2-5, with D perhaps TRBD1 (6 bases). V lost 8 bases to trimming and J lost 1 base, with 17 bases between them. CDR3 length: 15 amino acids. CDR3 sequence: CASLRDTLSQETQYF. The CDR3 coding sequence is TGTGCCAGCCTCCGGGACACCTTGAGCCAAGAGACCCAGTACTTC.

The chain is built from TRBV5-1 and TRBJ1-2; no clear D. The CDR3 runs 15 residues. From germline, CDR1 is SGHRS and CDR2 YFSETQ. V lost 0 bases and J 2 bases, leaving 11 bases between the germline ends. Here the CDR3 reads CASSLAQPINYGYTF. The DNA of the CDR3 is TGCGCCAGCAGCTTGGCACAGCCGATAAACTATGGCTACACCTTC.

This clonotype has a handful of counts. CDR3 in DNA: TGCAGTGCTAGAGAACAGGGTTCGGCCAAAAACATTCAGTACTTC. The encoded protein is CSAREQGSAKNIQYF. This chain joins TRBV20-1 and TRBJ2-4; D is possibly TRBD1 (6 bases). The germline V and J ends were trimmed by 0 bases and 1 base, with 10 bases remaining between them. CDR1 and CDR2 from the germline V gene are DFQATT and SNEGSKA (reference sequence). The CDR3 spans 15 residues.

In nucleotides, the CDR3 is TGTGCCAGCAGCTCGAATACGGGGGGGTTCTTAGAGACCCAGTACTTC. Translation gives CASSSNTGGFLETQYF. The V and J genes are TRBV7-2 and TRBJ2-5; the match to TRBD2 covers 8 bases. Germline CDR1 reads SGHTA; CDR2 reads FQGNSA. Trimming at V came to 4 bases and at J to 4 bases, leaving 11 bases not matched to a gene. This CDR3 is 16 amino acids long.

This clonotype was seen only a few times. This chain connects TRBV20-1 to TRBJ2-5, with D perhaps assigned TRBD1 or TRBD2 (6 bases each). Germline CDR1 DFQATT, CDR2 SNEGSKA (reference sequence). V shed 3 bases and J shed 4 bases, with 12 bases lying between them. The CDR3 consists of 13 residues. The CDR3 DNA follows: TGCAGTGCTAGGGGGGCGCGGGGAGAGACCCAGTACTTC. This encodes CSARGARGETQYF.

This clonotype was recorded a few times. The chain couples TRBV6-2 or TRBV6-3 to TRBJ2-3; TRBD1 aligns across 7 bases. The CDR3 is made up of 14 amino acids. V lost 5 bases and J lost 6; bases outside the gene matches: 8. Germline assignment: CDR1 MNHEY and CDR2 SVGEGT. The CDR3 bases are TGTGCCAGCAGTAACAGACAGGGTCGGGATACGCAGTATTTT. Its translation is CASSNRQGRDTQYF.

The chain couples TRBV28 to TRBJ2-7; D is possibly TRBD2 (6 bases). The germline V and J ends were trimmed by 6 bases and 2 bases, with 14 bases remaining between them. The CDR3 is 14 amino acids. Looked up from germline, CDR1 is MDHEN and CDR2 is SYDVKM. The CDR3 sequence: CASSRGLGAYEQYF. The CDR3 nucleotides read TGTGCCAGCAGCCGGGGGTTAGGGGCCTACGAGCAGTACTTC.

This clonotype came up once. The rearrangement links TRBV4-3 to TRBJ1-6; 7 bases are shared with TRBD1. V trimming: 4 bases; J trimming: 7 bases; junction bases outside the gene matches: 7. Per germline, CDR1 LGHNA and CDR2 YSLEER. The CDR3 is made up of 15 amino acids. The CDR3 region has the DNA TGCGCCAGCAGCCCAAGACAGGGCCTCAATTCACCCCTCCACTTT. Translating gives CASSPRQGLNSPLHF.

CDR3 sequence (DNA): TGTGCCAGCAGTTCCAGCTACACCCCTCACACCGGGGAGCTGTTTTTT. It translates to CASSSSYTPHTGELFF. The chain has TRBV28 and TRBJ2-2; D gene ambiguous. In germline, CDR1 is MDHEN, CDR2 SYDVKM. The CDR3 extends over 16 amino acids. Trimming pared 4 bases from V and 3 bases from J, leaving 15 bases between. Filled out from reference TRBV28 and TRBJ2-2, the complete variable domain reads DVKVTQSSRYLVKRTGEKVFLECVQDMDHENMFWYRQDPGLGLRLIYFSYDVKMKEKGDIPEGYSVSREKKERFSLILESASTNQTSMYLCASSSSYTPHTGELFFGEGSRLTVL.

This chain links TRBV7-8 with TRBJ1-2, with D perhaps TRBD1 (5 bases). Germline V CDR1 and CDR2: SGHVS, FQNEAQ. The CDR3 is 13 amino acids. V shed 3 bases and J shed 2 bases, with 7 bases lying between them. This CDR3 reads CASSFRGNYGYTF. CDR3 nucleotide sequence: TGTGCCAGCAGCTTCCGGGGGAACTATGGCTACACCTTC.

This chain links TRBV6-2 or TRBV6-3 with TRBJ1-2, with TRBD1 as a possible D gene (5 bases). CDR3 length: 16 amino acids. CDR1 is MNHEY, CDR2 SVGEGT, per germline. Trimming shortened V by 8 bases and J by 8 bases, and 27 bases separated the two germline ends. CDR3 residues: CASYLGTGSRAEGYTF. The CDR3 DNA is TGTGCCAGCTACCTCGGGACGGGATCAAGGGCGGAAGGCTACACCTTC.

This clonotype has a handful of counts. A junction end diverges from the germline sequence, so it may reflect a read error. The DNA for the CDR3 is TGTGCCAGCAGCCCCCGGGACTCCAACAATGAGCAGTTCTTC. Its translation: CASSPRDSNNEQFF. This chain connects TRBV7-7 to TRBJ2-1, with D perhaps TRBD2 (6 bases). The CDR3 covers 14 residues. Germline V gene lookup returns CDR1 SSHAT and CDR2 FNYEAQ (reference sequence).

This clonotype was seen only a few times. The CDR3 region has the DNA TGCGCCAGCAGAGACACGGCGGGAGGGCACAATGAGCAGTTCTTC. Amino acid sequence: CASRDTAGGHNEQFF. The chain carries TRBV4-1 and TRBJ2-1; 9 bases are a match to TRBD2. This CDR3 spans 15 amino acids. V shed 6 bases and J 5 bases; nucleotides not matched to a gene: 8. Germline assignment: CDR1 MGHRA and CDR2 YSYEKL.

The V and J genes are TRBV28 and TRBJ2-2, with TRBD2 identical over 7 bases. The CDR3 runs 17 residues. Germline CDR1 and CDR2: MDHEN and SYDVKM. The ends lost 5 bases at V and 6 bases at J; junction bases unmatched: 15. The DNA of the CDR3 is TGTGCCAGCAGTCCCTCACCGGGGGGAGGGCCTCCCGGGGAGCTGTTTTTT. This gives the protein CASSPSPGGGPPGELFF. Using reference TRBV28 and TRBJ2-2 for the parts outside the CDR3, the full variable domain is DVKVTQSSRYLVKRTGEKVFLECVQDMDHENMFWYRQDPGLGLRLIYFSYDVKMKEKGDIPEGYSVSREKKERFSLILESASTNQTSMYLCASSPSPGGGPPGELFFGEGSRLTVL.

This chain connects TRBV29-1 to TRBJ1-2, with a weak D call TRBD1 (5 bases). Germline lookup yields CDR1 SQVTM and CDR2 ANQGSEA. The germline V and J ends were trimmed by 6 bases and 7 bases, with 18 bases remaining between them. The CDR3 contains 13 residues. The CDR3 bases are TGCAGCGTCCGACCGGCGGGGCTGGGTGGCTACACCTTC. Amino acid sequence: CSVRPAGLGGYTF.

V gene TRBV4-2 combines with J gene TRBJ1-5; 7 nucleotides align to TRBD1. Per germline, CDR1 LGHNA and CDR2 YNFKEQ. The V segment lost 3 bases and the J segment 0 bases; nucleotides outside the gene matches: 5. This CDR3 is 16 amino acids long. CDR3 amino acids: CASSQETGFSNQPQHF. CDR3 DNA: TGTGCCAGCAGCCAGGAGACAGGGTTTAGCAATCAGCCCCAGCATTTT.

This chain links TRBV5-6 with TRBJ2-5, with D possibly TRBD2 on 7 matching bases. The length of the CDR3 is 16 residues. Germline CDR1 is SGHDT and CDR2 is YYEEEE. Between the trimmed V and J ends, which lost 4 bases and 1 base, there was a span of 17 bases. The CDR3 is CASSPPRGGIQETQYF. The CDR3 DNA reads as TGTGCCAGCAGCCCACCTAGGGGGGGCATCCAAGAGACCCAGTACTTC.

The V and J genes are TRBV11-1 and TRBJ2-1; 10 bases fit TRBD1. The junction had 12 bases not matched to a gene; V was cut back by 1 base and J by 0 bases. The CDR3 is 20 residues long. Germline-derived CDR1 and CDR2 are SGHAT and FQDESV (reference sequence). The chain's CDR3 is CASSLGTGQGPLRSYNEQFF. CDR3 nucleotide sequence: TGTGCCAGCAGCTTAGGGACGGGACAGGGGCCACTTCGCTCCTACAATGAGCAGTTCTTC.

This sequence joins TRBV5-1 and TRBJ1-2, with a tentative D call TRBD1 (6 bases). The ends were cut back, 5 bases at V and 1 base at J, with 12 bases in the middle. The germline V gene encodes CDR1 SGHRS and CDR2 YFSETQ. CDR3 size: 14 residues. CDR3 loop: CASRSQGHNYGYTF. Written as DNA, the CDR3 is TGCGCCAGCAGATCTCAGGGGCATAACTATGGCTACACCTTC.